This paragraph covers one TCR beta chain sequence. Its antigen is as yet unknown. The study enrolled patients aged 18 to 65 with newly diagnosed hyperthyroidism of under 2 months' duration. Exclusion of patients followed from uncontrolled infection, other autoimmune disease, pregnancy or lactation. Progressors' blood was drawn at hyperthyroidism diagnosis, before ophthalmopathy symptoms. These data originate in a study of T cells in Graves' hyperthyroidism and ophthalmopathy. The source material, RNA transcripts, was used to amplify TCR beta CDR3 regions. Using the HTBI primer set, a first-round RT-PCR was run on the TCR CDR3. One entry per CDR3 protein, called by TCRdb with MiXCR from the multiplex PCR reads. The profile shows more than 300,000 distinct CDR3 sequences, approximately 18% of them singletons. Germline V gene data show CDR1 as SGHDN and CDR2 as FVKESK. Trimming took off 2 bases at V and 4 bases at J, with 21 bases between the two ends. The CDR3 consists of 18 residues.

Broader study findings: The model foresaw ophthalmopathy a median roughly 6 months prior to onset.

Sample: blood. This sequence originates from a woman aged 25 to 39 with Graves' hyperthyroidism that later progressed to Graves' ophthalmopathy. The chain recombines TRBV14 with TRBJ1-5; D is ambiguous. As DNA, the CDR3 is TGTGCCAGCAGCCAAAACCGGACCCGCCCCCGAATGAATCAGCCCCAGCATTTT. It translates to CASSQNRTRPRMNQPQHF.